This T cell receptor beta chain was retrieved from a study of T cell responses to AZD1222 COVID-19 vaccine. Whole-study results and caveats: A reported finding is that nearly half of spike-specific TCRs target unmutated variant regions. The donor cohort was predominantly white British with a female majority, and clonal diversity may have been underestimated. Two AZD1222 doses significantly raised spike-specific TCR breadth and depth over controls.

This CDR3 is 15 amino acids long. Germline CDR1 is LNHDA and CDR2 is SQIVND (reference sequence). Trimming pared 3 bases from V and 2 bases from J, leaving 13 bases between. A word on this clone: Its antigen is currently unknown.

Clones were read by immunoSEQ multiplex PCR, and TCRdb kept only the in-frame ones, dropping some. The table lists approximately 150,000 clones, around 88% of them singletons, with around 1% in the top ten. Second-dose intervals of approximately 4 or approximately 12 weeks were pooled. The sequencing here drew on peripheral blood, taken 28 days after the second AZD1222 dose. This chain connects TRBV19 to TRBJ1-2; D gene ambiguous. The sequence was obtained from an adult who received the AZD1222 COVID-19 vaccine. CDR3 nucleotides: TGTGCCAGTAGTATTGGAGGGCGAGGCAACTATGGCTACACCTTC. This codes for CASSIGGRGNYGYTF.